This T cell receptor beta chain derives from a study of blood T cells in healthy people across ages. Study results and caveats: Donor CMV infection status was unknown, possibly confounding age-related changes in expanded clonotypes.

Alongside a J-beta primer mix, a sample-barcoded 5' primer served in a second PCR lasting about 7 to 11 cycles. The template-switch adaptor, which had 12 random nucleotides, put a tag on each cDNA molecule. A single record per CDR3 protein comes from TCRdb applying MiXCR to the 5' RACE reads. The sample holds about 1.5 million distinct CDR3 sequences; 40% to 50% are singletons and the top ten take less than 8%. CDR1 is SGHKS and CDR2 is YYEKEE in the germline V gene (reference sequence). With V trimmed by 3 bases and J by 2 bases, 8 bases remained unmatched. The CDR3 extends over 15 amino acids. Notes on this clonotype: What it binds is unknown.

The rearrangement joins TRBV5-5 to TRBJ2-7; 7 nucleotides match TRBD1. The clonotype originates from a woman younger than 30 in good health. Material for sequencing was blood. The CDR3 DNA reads TGTGCCAGCAGCTCGGGACAGACGTCCACCTACGAGCAGTACTTC. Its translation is CASSSGQTSTYEQYF.